Each of the 16 T cell receptor beta chains below was sequenced from the same sample in a study of blood T cell repertoires in COVID-19. Using immunoSEQ multiplex PCR, the repertoire was profiled, and TCRdb retains in-frame clones only, with some absent. The table has approximately 260,000 clones, roughly 89% seen once; the top ten hold under 2.5%. Sequenced input: peripheral blood. The receptor source for this set is an older woman with COVID-19, enrolled during active disease.

V gene TRBV4-3 combines with J gene TRBJ2-1; D is possibly TRBD1 (6 bases). V dropped 4 bases and J dropped 13 bases, with 17 bases sitting between them. Per the germline V gene, CDR1 is LGHNA and CDR2 is YSLEER. The CDR3 loop spans 13 amino acids. CDR3 residues: CASSPGVGFGQFF. The CDR3 region has the DNA TGCGCCAGCAGCCCAGGGGTGGGATTCGGCCAGTTCTTC.

The genes are TRBV9 and TRBJ2-7; the D gene is possibly TRBD1 (6 bases). The V and J ends lost 0 bases and 5 bases respectively, with 12 bases between them. The CDR3 has 14 amino acids. Germline CDR1 and CDR2: SGDLS and YYNGEE. CDR3 sequence reads: CASSVGRGSHEQYF. CDR3 DNA: TGTGCCAGCAGCGTAGGCAGGGGTAGCCACGAGCAGTACTTC.

The chain employs TRBV28 and TRBJ1-2; maybe TRBD1 (6 bases). Deletions cut 7 bases from V and 4 bases from J, with 13 bases between. Germline V gives CDR1 MDHEN, CDR2 SYDVKM. The length of the CDR3 is 13 residues. DNA for the CDR3: TGTGCCAGCAACAGACAGGCGGGCTATGGCTACACCTTC. This encodes CASNRQAGYGYTF.

The chain recombines TRBV19 with TRBJ1-2, with TRBD1 as a possible D gene (5 bases). Trimming took off 2 bases at V and 2 bases at J, with 6 bases between the two ends. This CDR3 has 13 amino acids. Germline CDR1 LNHDA, CDR2 SQIVND (reference sequence). As DNA, the CDR3 is TGTGCCAGTAGTATAAAGGGGAACTATGGCTACACCTTC. This encodes CASSIKGNYGYTF.

CDR3 loop: CASSFRTGRSGNTIYF. The DNA for the CDR3 is TGTGCCAGCAGCTTTCGGACAGGGAGGTCTGGAAACACCATATATTTT. The chain couples TRBV5-6 to TRBJ1-3; 8 nucleotides agree with TRBD1. This CDR3 is built from 16 residues. Germline values: CDR1 SGHDT, CDR2 YYEEEE. Germline trimming cut 2 bases from V and 1 base from J; bases unmatched to any gene: 5.

There are a few counts of this clone. This chain joins TRBV7-3 and TRBJ2-1; 16 bases are shared with TRBD2. CDR1 SGHTA and CDR2 FQGTGA come from the germline V gene. J gave up 5 bases and V 2 bases, and 6 bases lay outside the gene matches. The CDR3 consists of 18 residues. The CDR3 bases are TGTGCCAGCAGCTTAGGGACTAGCGGGGGGGCCTGGGACAATGAGCAGTTCTTC. Residues: CASSLGTSGGAWDNEQFF.

This chain links TRBV7-9 with TRBJ2-7; a possible D gene is TRBD1 (7 bases). The CDR3 has 17 amino acids. The V gene's germline CDR1 is SEHNR and CDR2 FQNEAQ (reference sequence). The ends were cut back, 1 base at V and 0 bases at J, with 16 bases in the middle. The CDR3 loop reads CASSLGQGGLGSYEQYF. The CDR3, as DNA: TGTGCCAGCAGCTTAGGCCAGGGGGGCCTAGGCTCCTACGAGCAGTACTTC.

This chain connects TRBV5-6 to TRBJ1-2; 7 nucleotides line up with TRBD1. The CDR3 consists of 15 residues. Trimming cost V 4 bases and J 5 bases; bases outside gene matches: 11. Germline V lookup: CDR1 SGHDT, CDR2 YYEEEE. The CDR3 nucleotides are TGTGCCAGCAGCCTCGGGACAGTTACTTCTTATGGCTACACCTTC. It specifies CASSLGTVTSYGYTF.

This chain links TRBV5-1 with TRBJ2-7; 8 positions agree with TRBD2. The CDR3 totals 15 residues. CDR1 is SGHRS, CDR2 YFSETQ, per germline. Trimming cost V 4 bases and J 7 bases; bases outside gene matches: 13. The CDR3 here is CASSLHPGGGREQYF. CDR3 sequence (DNA): TGCGCCAGCAGCCTCCACCCGGGGGGGGGCCGGGAGCAGTACTTC. The full variable domain, in which reference TRBV5-1 and TRBJ2-7 provide the parts outside the CDR3, is KAGVTQTPRYLIKTRGQQVTLSCSPISGHRSVSWYQQTPGQGLQFLFEYFSETQRNKGNFPGRFSGRQFSNSRSEMNVSTLELGDSALYLCASSLHPGGGREQYFGPGTRLTVT.

In DNA form, the CDR3 reads TGTGCCAGCAGTTTATTTGGGACTACCTCCTACAATGAGCAGTTCTTC. Translated, it gives CASSLFGTTSYNEQFF. The rearrangement uses TRBV6-2 or TRBV6-3 and TRBJ2-1; 7 bases match TRBD2. This CDR3 contains 16 residues. Looked up from germline, CDR1 is MNHEY and CDR2 is SVGEGT. V lost 4 bases, J lost 0 bases, and 6 bases stayed unmatched.

V is TRBV5-1 and J is TRBJ1-4, with TRBD1 as a possible D gene (6 bases). The V end lost 0 bases, the J end lost 1 base, and 10 bases lay between the germline ends. There are 16 residues in the CDR3. The germline V gene has CDR1 SGHRS and CDR2 YFSETQ. CDR3 sequence reads: CASSLGQALTNEKLFF. CDR3 in DNA: TGCGCCAGCAGCTTGGGACAGGCTTTAACTAATGAAAAACTGTTTTTT.

V gene TRBV11-3 combines with J gene TRBJ2-7, with D perhaps TRBD1 (6 bases). Germline CDR1 and CDR2: SGHNT and YENEEA. The V end lost 2 bases, the J end lost 5 bases, and 10 bases lay between the germline ends. The CDR3 runs 13 residues. The CDR3 loop is CASSLNRDHEQYF. For the CDR3, the DNA is TGTGCCAGCAGCTTAAACAGGGACCACGAGCAGTACTTC.

J is TRBJ1-2 and V is TRBV6-1; D is ambiguous. V lost 0 bases and J 5 bases, leaving 22 bases between the germline ends. There are 18 residues in the CDR3. The germline gives CDR1 MNHNS, CDR2 SASEGT. The CDR3 DNA follows: TGTGCCAGCAGTGAAGCGCCCGCGGGAGTTGGTTCCTCTTATGGCTACACCTTC. This gives the protein CASSEAPAGVGSSYGYTF.

The rearrangement uses TRBV7-3 and TRBJ1-3; a weak D match, TRBD1 (5 bases). The CDR3 loop spans 16 amino acids. Looked up from germline, CDR1 is SGHTA and CDR2 is FQGTGA. Trimming stripped 1 base from V and 0 bases from J, with 10 bases between. CDR3 in DNA: TGTGCCAGCAGCTTAAGGGGGGGAAGCTCTGGAAACACCATATATTTT. Protein product: CASSLRGGSSGNTIYF.

The chain is built from TRBV5-1 and TRBJ1-1, with D possibly TRBD1 on 5 matching bases. Trimming stripped 0 bases from V and 3 bases from J, with 12 bases between. The CDR3 contains 15 residues. Per germline, CDR1 SGHRS and CDR2 YFSETQ. CDR3 sequence reads: CASSLVWGPDTEAFF. In nucleotides, the CDR3 is TGCGCCAGCAGCTTGGTTTGGGGCCCCGACACTGAAGCTTTCTTT.

A few counts support this clone. The chain uses TRBV4-2 and TRBJ1-3; D not certain. This CDR3 has 14 residues. CDR1 LGHNA and CDR2 YNFKEQ come from the germline V gene. V was cut by 6 bases and J by 7 bases, with 16 bases left in between. The CDR3 sequence: CASRKDTLANTIYF. DNA of the CDR3: TGTGCCAGCAGGAAAGACACCTTGGCGAACACCATATATTTT.